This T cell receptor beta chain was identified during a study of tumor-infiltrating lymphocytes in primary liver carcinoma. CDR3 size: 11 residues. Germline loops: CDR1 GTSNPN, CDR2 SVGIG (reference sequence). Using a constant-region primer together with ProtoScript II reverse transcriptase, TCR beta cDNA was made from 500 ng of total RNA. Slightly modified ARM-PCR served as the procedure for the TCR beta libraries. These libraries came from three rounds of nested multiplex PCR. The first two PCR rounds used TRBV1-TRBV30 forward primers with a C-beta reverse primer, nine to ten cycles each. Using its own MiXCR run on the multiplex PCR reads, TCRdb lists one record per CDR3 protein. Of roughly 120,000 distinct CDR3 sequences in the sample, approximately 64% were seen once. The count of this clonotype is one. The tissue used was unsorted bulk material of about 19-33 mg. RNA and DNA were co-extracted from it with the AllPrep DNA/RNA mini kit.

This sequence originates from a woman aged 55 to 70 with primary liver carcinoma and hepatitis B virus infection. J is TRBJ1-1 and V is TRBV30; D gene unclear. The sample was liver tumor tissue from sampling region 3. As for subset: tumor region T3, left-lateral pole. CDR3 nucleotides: TGTGTTTGGAACCGTGGTGGCTCGGCTTTCTTT. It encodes CVWNRGGSAFF.